The 21 T cell receptor beta chains presented below share a single source sample, sequenced in a study of shared clonotypes between healthy human individuals. Sequenced by immunoSEQ multiplex PCR; TCRdb stores in-frame clones only, minus some. The table has around 2,000,000 clones, over 85% seen once. Positive CCR7 selection of CD45RO-negative cells yielded the naive CD8 cells, and terminally differentiated effector memory CD45RA+ cells were excluded. Material for sequencing was naive CD8+ T cells sorted from blood. The receptor set was obtained from a man aged 18 to 29 in good health.

The chain links TRBV27 to TRBJ1-6; tentative D call: TRBD1 (6 bases). The CDR3 contains 14 residues. The ends were cut back, 2 bases at V and 8 bases at J, with 10 bases in the middle. Looked up from germline, CDR1 is MNHEY and CDR2 is SMNVEV (reference sequence). The CDR3 DNA follows: TGTGCCAGCAGTTTAGGGACATTGCATTCACCCCTCCACTTT. Its protein product is CASSLGTLHSPLHF.

The chain couples TRBV5-1 to TRBJ1-6, with D possibly matching TRBD1 (6 bases). This CDR3 has 15 residues. V lost 2 bases, J lost 5 bases, and 11 bases lay in between. The V gene's germline CDR1 is SGHRS and CDR2 YFSETQ. As DNA, the CDR3 is TGCGCCAGCAGCTTATGGGACACCAATAATTCACCCCTCCACTTT. It translates to CASSLWDTNNSPLHF.

This chain connects TRBV6-1 to TRBJ2-7, with TRBD1 matching 9 bases. The germline CDR1 and CDR2 sequences are MNHNS and SASEGT. The V segment lost 3 bases and the J segment 4 bases; nucleotides outside the gene matches: 10. CDR3 length: 16 residues. CDR3 protein: CASSDPPRTGEYEQYF. In DNA form, the CDR3 reads TGTGCCAGCAGTGATCCCCCCCGGACAGGGGAATACGAGCAGTACTTC.

The CDR3 region has the DNA TGTGCCAGCAGCCAAAGCAGATCCTCCTACAATGAGCAGTTCTTC. Amino acid sequence: CASSQSRSSYNEQFF. V usage is TRBV6-5 and J usage is TRBJ2-1; D unclear. The CDR3 consists of 15 residues. Trimming stripped 6 bases from V and 0 bases from J, with 12 bases between. Germline CDR1 reads MNHEY; CDR2 reads SVGAGI.

CDR3 DNA sequence: TGTGCCAGTAGTCCTCGGTTGGCTAGCGGGAGTCTTGAGCAGTTCTTC. It codes for CASSPRLASGSLEQFF. The chain uses TRBV19 and TRBJ2-1; TRBD2 matches at 10 bases. V was pared by 5 bases and J by 9 bases, with 13 bases of the junction left unmatched. This CDR3 contains 16 residues. Germline values: CDR1 LNHDA, CDR2 SQIVND (reference sequence).

Notes on this clone: This same CDR3 is encoded by further DNA sequences in the sample. The CDR3 bases are TGTGCCAGCAGTGATCTAGCGGGAGGTCCCAATGAGCAGTTCTTC. It specifies CASSDLAGGPNEQFF. This chain joins TRBV2 and TRBJ2-1, with 11 bases matching TRBD2. Germline CDR1 SNHLY, CDR2 FYNNEI. The CDR3 length is 15 residues. V lost 3 bases to trimming and J lost 6 bases; unmatched junction nucleotides: 4.

With regard to this clone: The junction shows a germline mismatch at one end, possibly a read error. The chain uses TRBV5-1 and TRBJ2-7; perhaps TRBD2 as D (5 bases). Germline assignment: CDR1 SGHRS and CDR2 YFSETQ. This CDR3 region has 12 residues. As DNA, the CDR3 is TGCGCCAGCAGCTTACCGGGAAGCCCTTGGGACTTC. Translated: CASSLPGSPWDF.

The V gene is TRBV27, the J gene TRBJ2-1, with D unresolved. V lost 5 bases to trimming and J lost 4 bases, with 9 bases between them. This CDR3 comprises 13 residues. Germline values: CDR1 MNHEY, CDR2 SMNVEV (reference sequence). CDR3 in amino acids: CASSNGRYNEQFF. The DNA for the CDR3 is TGTGCCAGCAGTAACGGACGGTACAATGAGCAGTTCTTC.

V usage is TRBV2 and J usage is TRBJ2-2; 9 positions match TRBD1. CDR1 and CDR2 from the germline V gene are SNHLY and FYNNEI. The CDR3 length is 17 residues. Trimming at V came to 6 bases and at J to 2 bases, leaving 10 bases not matched to a gene. CDR3 protein: CASSALPGQGNTGELFF. The CDR3, as DNA: TGTGCCAGCAGCGCTCTTCCGGGACAGGGTAACACCGGGGAGCTGTTTTTT.

V gene TRBV7-3 combines with J gene TRBJ2-3; D possibly matches TRBD1 or TRBD2 (5 bases each). Germline V gives CDR1 SGHTA, CDR2 FQGTGA. V was cut by 5 bases and J by 1 base, with 13 bases left in between. The CDR3 contains 15 residues. The CDR3 here is CASSGLGTGTDTQYF. In DNA form, the CDR3 reads TGTGCCAGCAGCGGCCTGGGGACCGGCACAGATACGCAGTATTTT.

The chain employs TRBV4-1 and TRBJ1-6; a possible D gene is TRBD1 (6 bases). Germline V gene sequence: CDR1 MGHRA, CDR2 YSYEKL. The CDR3 runs to 18 residues. V shed 1 base and J shed 0 bases, with 13 bases lying between them. CDR3 DNA sequence: TGCGCCAGCAGCCAAGGAGGGGGGGGAGGCTCCTATAATTCACCCCTCCACTTT. It codes for CASSQGGGGGSYNSPLHF.

The CDR3: CASSDRLNEQYF. In DNA, the CDR3 is TGCGCCAGCAGCGACCGACTCAACGAGCAGTACTTC. The V gene is TRBV5-1, the J gene TRBJ2-7; D gene ambiguous. Per germline, CDR1 SGHRS and CDR2 YFSETQ. This CDR3 is 12 amino acids long. Trimming removed 4 bases at V and 5 bases at J, with 10 bases between. The whole variable domain, filled in from reference TRBV5-1 and TRBJ2-7, reads KAGVTQTPRYLIKTRGQQVTLSCSPISGHRSVSWYQQTPGQGLQFLFEYFSETQRNKGNFPGRFSGRQFSNSRSEMNVSTLELGDSALYLCASSDRLNEQYFGPGTRLTVT.

V and J are TRBV27 and TRBJ1-6; D remains ambiguous. V lost 2 bases and J lost 7, with 12 bases in between. The CDR3 has 15 amino acids. Germline CDR1 is MNHEY and CDR2 is SMNVEV (reference sequence). In nucleotides, the CDR3 is TGTGCCAGCAGTTTAGTTCGGCACAACAATTCACCCCTCCACTTT. It is translated as CASSLVRHNNSPLHF.

The chain couples TRBV6-1 to TRBJ1-6; a weak D match, TRBD1 (5 bases). Trimming pared 0 bases from V and 10 bases from J, leaving 13 bases between. The CDR3 totals 15 residues. In germline, CDR1 is MNHNS, CDR2 SASEGT. The CDR3 region has the DNA TGTGCCAGCAGTGAAGCTGGGAAGGGGAGGTCACCCCTCCACTTT. This gives the protein CASSEAGKGRSPLHF.

This clone came up once. The CDR3 region has the DNA TGTGCCATCAGGGAGGAGTTTACAGATACGCAGTATTTT. Its protein is CAIREEFTDTQYF. The chain joins TRBV10-3 to TRBJ2-3; D is perhaps TRBD2 (5 bases). CDR3 length: 13 residues. Germline V gene data show CDR1 as ENHRY and CDR2 as SYGVKD. V shed 6 bases and J shed 3 bases, with 10 bases lying between them.

The chain has TRBV6-6 and TRBJ2-7; 8 positions match TRBD2. Germline CDR1 is MNHNY and CDR2 is SVGAGI (reference sequence). Trimming cost V 2 bases and J 0 bases; bases outside gene matches: 6. This CDR3 has 16 amino acids. Here the CDR3 DNA reads TGTGCCAGCAGTTACGTACTAGCGGTCCTCTCCTACGAGCAGTACTTC. Protein sequence: CASSYVLAVLSYEQYF.

This chain links TRBV4-3 with TRBJ2-7; perhaps TRBD1 as D (5 bases). Germline loops: CDR1 LGHNA, CDR2 YSLEER. The CDR3 has 14 amino acids. V was clipped by 1 base and J by 3 bases, with 10 bases between them. As DNA, the CDR3 is TGCGCCAGCAGCCAAGCAGCCAGGGACTACGAGCAGTACTTC. Translated: CASSQAARDYEQYF.

The rearrangement joins TRBV9 to TRBJ2-7, with 10 bases lining up with TRBD2. The J segment lost 0 bases and the V segment lost 10 bases, leaving 10 bases of the junction unmatched. CDR1 and CDR2 (germline): SGDLS, YYNGEE. The length of the CDR3 is 15 residues. The CDR3 sequence: CASGAGGSPSYEQYF. The CDR3, as DNA: TGTGCCTCCGGAGCGGGAGGGTCCCCCTCCTACGAGCAGTACTTC.

V gene TRBV7-6 combines with J gene TRBJ2-1, with 11 bases lining up with TRBD2. Per the germline V gene, CDR1 is SGHVS and CDR2 is FNYEAQ. The CDR3 sequence is 16 residues long. V gave up 3 bases and J gave up 5 bases; unmatched junction bases: 6. The CDR3 sequence: CASSLALAGGHNEQFF. In DNA, the CDR3 is TGTGCCAGCAGCTTGGCGCTAGCGGGAGGCCACAATGAGCAGTTCTTC.

The chain couples TRBV12-1 to TRBJ2-1; no DNA check was done on the table's D call, TRBD1. TRBV12-1 is assigned pseudogene status. This CDR3 has 16 amino acids. This chain's CDR3 is CASSTEQGNKINEQFF. The CDR3 nucleotides are TGTGCCAGCAGCACAGAACAGGGGAATAAAATCAATGAGCAGTTCTTC.

The J gene is TRBJ2-7, the V gene TRBV7-9; D assignment may be TRBD1 or TRBD2 (6 bases each). The CDR3 is 14 residues long. Germline V gene data show CDR1 as SEHNR and CDR2 as FQNEAQ (reference sequence). Trimming left V 4 bases short and J 3 bases short, with 13 bases between. CDR3 amino acids: CASSSQGGIYEQYF. CDR3 nucleotide sequence: TGTGCCAGCAGCTCCCAAGGGGGGATCTACGAGCAGTACTTC.